The 13 T cell receptor beta chains reported below all come from one sample, sequenced in a study of long-term antiretroviral therapy in people with HIV. The libraries were made with immunoSEQ v3.0 at survey level. Assay used: immunoSEQ multiplex PCR; TCRdb lists only in-frame clones, some missing. The sample consists of some 11,000 clones, about 81% of them appearing once. Sequencing was performed on unsorted PBMCs, taken about 7.9 years after starting antiretroviral therapy. The receptors here all came from a man aged 45 to 65 with HIV.

This chain uses TRBV6-1 with TRBJ1-2; 9 bases are shared with TRBD1. Germline V gene sequence: CDR1 MNHNS, CDR2 SASEGT. J was trimmed by 5 bases and V by 3 bases; bases with no gene match: 7. This CDR3 has 15 residues. The CDR3 loop reads CASSEGQGTKYGYTF. The DNA for the CDR3 is TGTGCCAGCAGTGAGGGACAGGGAACAAAGTATGGCTACACCTTC.

The V call is TRBV2, the J call TRBJ1-6; the D gene is possibly TRBD1 (6 bases). V was shortened by 2 bases and J by 3 bases, with 8 bases between the two germline ends. The germline gives CDR1 SNHLY, CDR2 FYNNEI. The CDR3 totals 15 residues. CDR3 sequence (DNA): TGTGCCAGCAGTGAATTGGACAGCTATAATTCACCCCTCCACTTT. It encodes CASSELDSYNSPLHF.

The rearrangement uses TRBV13 and TRBJ2-1; 9 bases agree with TRBD2. J gave up 7 bases and V 2 bases, and 6 bases lay outside the gene matches. CDR1 is PRHDT and CDR2 is FYEKMQ in the germline V gene (reference sequence). The CDR3 length is 15 residues. CDR3 sequence reads: CASSLRSSGDNEQFF. For the CDR3, the DNA is TGTGCCAGCAGCTTAAGATCTAGCGGGGATAATGAGCAGTTCTTC.

V gene TRBV29-1 combines with J gene TRBJ2-7; D is unclear. The CDR3 contains 11 residues. CDR1 SQVTM and CDR2 ANQGSEA come from the germline V gene. The V gene lost 1 base and the J gene lost 7 bases, with 8 bases spanning the gap. CDR3 nucleotides: TGCAGCGTTGAAGGGCCTGAAGAGCAGTACTTC. Its translation is CSVEGPEEQYF.

This clone has only a few counts. J is TRBJ1-1 and V is TRBV7-8, with D possibly TRBD1 on 5 matching bases. Per the germline V gene, CDR1 is SGHVS and CDR2 is FQNEAQ. The CDR3 runs 14 residues. With 3 bases removed from V and 0 bases from J, the gap between germline ends came to 8 bases. The CDR3 loop is CASSLGGVNTEAFF. CDR3 nucleotides: TGTGCCAGCAGCTTGGGGGGGGTGAACACTGAAGCTTTCTTT. The variable domain in full, with the rest retrieved from reference TRBV7-8 and TRBJ1-1, is GAGVSQSPRYKVAKRGQDVALRCDPISGHVSLFWYQQALGQGPEFLTYFQNEAQLDKSGLPSDRFFAERPEGSVSTLKIQRTQQEDSAVYLCASSLGGVNTEAFFGQGTRLTVV.

The rearrangement joins TRBV7-3 to TRBJ2-1; D remains ambiguous. This CDR3 spans 13 amino acids. V was trimmed by 4 bases and J by 3 bases, leaving 7 bases between them. CDR1 SGHTA and CDR2 FQGTGA come from the germline V gene. CDR3 coding DNA: TGTGCCAGCAGCTCGGACGGCTACAATGAGCAGTTCTTC. Encoded protein: CASSSDGYNEQFF.

V gene TRBV7-9 combines with J gene TRBJ1-2; D is possibly TRBD1 (6 bases). V was pared by 2 bases and J by 4 bases, with 11 bases between. CDR3 size: 14 residues. Germline V gene lookup returns CDR1 SEHNR and CDR2 FQNEAQ (reference sequence). Written as DNA, the CDR3 is TGTGCCAGCAGCTTAATGGAGGGGGTCTATGGCTACACCTTC. Translated, it gives CASSLMEGVYGYTF.

This chain joins TRBV4-1 and TRBJ1-5; D not certain. V lost 4 bases, J lost 3 bases, and 10 bases lay in between. The CDR3 runs 14 residues. In germline, CDR1 is MGHRA, CDR2 YSYEKL. CDR3 coding DNA: TGCGCCAGCAGCCGGAACATAGTCAATCAGCCCCAGCATTTT. This sequence encodes CASSRNIVNQPQHF.

This rearrangement joins TRBV9 to TRBJ1-1; TRBD1 matches at 7 bases. The CDR3 sequence is 15 residues long. The junction had 14 bases not matched to a gene; V was cut back by 5 bases and J by 7 bases. CDR1 and CDR2 from the germline V gene are SGDLS and YYNGEE. The CDR3 bases are TGTGCCAGCAGTCCCTGGGGCGGACAGGCCGGTGAAGCTTTCTTT. This encodes CASSPWGGQAGEAFF. Based on the CDR3 plus reference TRBV9 and TRBJ1-1, the full variable domain is DSGVTQTPKHLITATGQRVTLRCSPRSGDLSVYWYQQSLDQGLQFLIQYYNGEERAKGNILERFSAQQFPDLHSELNLSSLELGDSALYFCASSPWGGQAGEAFFGQGTRLTVV.

V and J are TRBV6-5 and TRBJ1-5; 9 bases map to TRBD1. The germline V gene encodes CDR1 MNHEY and CDR2 SVGAGI. With 4 bases clipped from V and 4 bases from J, the junction kept 5 bases outside the gene matches. The CDR3 totals 15 residues. This CDR3 is CASSWGTGTNQPQHF. CDR3 bases: TGTGCCAGCAGTTGGGGGACAGGGACGAATCAGCCCCAGCATTTT.

V usage is TRBV27 and J usage is TRBJ1-1, with D possibly TRBD1 on 5 matching bases. Trimming removed 5 bases from V and 10 bases from J, with 14 bases in between. Germline lookup yields CDR1 MNHEY and CDR2 SMNVEV (reference sequence). This CDR3 contains 12 residues. The CDR3 is CASSQGSGRAFF. CDR3 sequence (DNA): TGTGCCAGCAGTCAGGGCTCGGGAAGAGCTTTCTTT.

This chain links TRBV7-9 with TRBJ2-7; D is unresolved. The germline V and J ends were trimmed by 1 base and 0 bases, with 7 bases remaining between them. Germline V gene data show CDR1 as SEHNR and CDR2 as FQNEAQ (reference sequence). CDR3 size: 14 residues. As DNA, the CDR3 is TGTGCCAGCAGCTTAGGGCAGATCTCCTACGAGCAGTACTTC. Translation: CASSLGQISYEQYF.

V usage is TRBV7-9 and J usage is TRBJ2-1; D may correspond to TRBD1 or TRBD2 (5 bases each). Germline CDR1 SEHNR, CDR2 FQNEAQ (reference sequence). The V gene lost 0 bases and the J gene lost 7 bases, with 10 bases spanning the gap. This CDR3 has 14 residues. The CDR3: CASSLAGELNEQFF. CDR3 coding DNA: TGTGCCAGCAGCTTAGCGGGGGAGTTGAATGAGCAGTTCTTC.